These 18 T cell receptor beta chains were sequenced from one sample in a study of blood T cell repertoires in COVID-19. Some clones are missing from TCRdb's copy, which holds only in-frame ones; the method was immunoSEQ multiplex PCR. In the table there are about 140,000 clones, nearly 80% of which are singletons. The specimen sequenced was PBMCs or T cells enriched from blood (not recorded which). All receptors come from a woman between 50 and 59 years old who had recovered from COVID-19.

This clone was recorded a few times. The gene calls are TRBV11-2 and TRBJ2-6; 9 bases are shared with TRBD1. V lost 7 bases and J lost 0; bases outside the gene matches: 7. The CDR3 has 17 amino acids. Germline loops: CDR1 SGHAT, CDR2 FQNNGV. The CDR3 region is CASKFRDRDSGANVLTF. The CDR3 region has the DNA TGTGCCAGCAAATTCCGGGACAGGGACTCTGGGGCCAACGTCCTGACTTTC.

This clone was recorded once. J is TRBJ2-5 and V is TRBV10-3, with D tentatively TRBD1 (6 bases). V was trimmed by 10 bases and J by 4 bases, leaving 25 bases between them. The germline V gene encodes CDR1 ENHRY and CDR2 SYGVKD. The CDR3 runs to 16 residues. DNA of the CDR3: TGTGCCACCGAAAAGGTCATGACAGGCAGTGGAGAGACCCAGTACTTC. This translates into CATEKVMTGSGETQYF.

This clone was found once. The chain combines TRBV7-9 with TRBJ2-1; D is perhaps TRBD1 (6 bases). The CDR3 runs 15 residues. Germline assignment: CDR1 SEHNR and CDR2 FQNEAQ (reference sequence). Deletions cut 7 bases from V and 1 base from J, with 14 bases between. The chain's CDR3 is CASTEGERSYNEQFF. The CDR3 DNA follows: TGTGCCAGCACCGAGGGGGAGAGGTCCTACAATGAGCAGTTCTTC.

This sequence joins TRBV7-8 and TRBJ1-2; 10 nucleotides line up with TRBD1. Germline V CDR1 and CDR2: SGHVS, FQNEAQ. The CDR3 is 14 residues long. V shed 4 bases, J shed 7 bases, and the junction held 6 bases outside the gene matches. CDR3 in amino acids: CASSSRQGARGYTF. In nucleotides, the CDR3 is TGTGCCAGCAGCTCGAGACAGGGGGCACGTGGCTACACCTTC.

This clone was counted ten times or more. The chain has TRBV3-1 (or the pseudogene TRBV3-2) and TRBJ2-7, with a possible D match to TRBD2 (6 bases). This CDR3 has 13 residues. V was pared by 5 bases and J by 4 bases, with 12 bases between. In germline, CDR1 is LGHDT, CDR2 YNNKEL (reference sequence). The CDR3 bases are TGTGCCAGCAGCGGGGCCGCGGGGTACGAGCAGTACTTC. Translated, it gives CASSGAAGYEQYF.

This chain uses TRBV10-3 with TRBJ1-1; 9 nucleotides match TRBD1. The J segment lost 7 bases and the V segment lost 3 bases, leaving 6 bases of the junction unmatched. This CDR3 spans 14 amino acids. The germline V gene encodes CDR1 ENHRY and CDR2 SYGVKD. This CDR3 is CAISDRDRASEAFF. CDR3 nucleotide sequence: TGTGCCATCAGTGATCGGGACAGGGCAAGTGAAGCTTTCTTT.

This chain links TRBV19 with TRBJ1-6; possible D gene TRBD1, 6 bases. CDR3 length: 15 amino acids. V was clipped by 5 bases and J by 12 bases, with 20 bases between them. CDR1 is LNHDA, CDR2 SQIVND, per germline (reference sequence). The CDR3 sequence is CASSLDSLSPEPLHF. The CDR3 bases are TGTGCCAGTAGTCTGGACAGCCTGAGTCCTGAACCCCTCCACTTT. The variable domain in full, with the rest retrieved from reference TRBV19 and TRBJ1-6, is DGGITQSPKYLFRKEGQNVTLSCEQNLNHDAMYWYRQDPGQGLRLIYYSQIVNDFQKGDIAEGYSVSREKKESFPLTVTSAQKNPTAFYLCASSLDSLSPEPLHFGNGTRLTVT.

V and J are TRBV13 and TRBJ2-1; 9 nucleotides align to TRBD2. After removal of 5 bases from V and 6 bases from J, the junction contained 8 bases not matched to a gene. This CDR3 is 15 amino acids long. Germline V gives CDR1 PRHDT, CDR2 FYEKMQ (reference sequence). The CDR3 sequence is CASSVRLAGINEQFF. The CDR3 DNA is TGTGCCAGCAGCGTCAGGCTAGCGGGAATCAATGAGCAGTTCTTC.

This clone was counted a single time. CDR3 sequence reads: CASSAPGFFWTEAFF. The CDR3 DNA reads TGTGCCAGTAGTGCCCCGGGGTTTTTTTGGACTGAAGCTTTCTTT. This sequence joins TRBV19 and TRBJ1-1, with no clear D. CDR1 is LNHDA, CDR2 SQIVND, per germline (reference sequence). The V and J ends lost 5 bases and 5 bases respectively, with 18 bases between them. The CDR3 totals 15 residues.

The chain recombines TRBV7-2 with TRBJ1-1, with D perhaps matching TRBD1 (5 bases). The CDR3 sequence is 13 residues long. Germline values: CDR1 SGHTA, CDR2 FQGNSA. The V and J ends lost 3 bases and 5 bases respectively, with 10 bases between them. CDR3 loop: CASSFERGTEAFF. The CDR3 nucleotides read TGTGCCAGCAGCTTCGAAAGGGGAACTGAAGCTTTCTTT.

The V call is TRBV7-8, the J call TRBJ2-3, with D possibly matching TRBD1 (6 bases). The ends were cut back, 5 bases at V and 0 bases at J, with 24 bases in the middle. CDR1 SGHVS and CDR2 FQNEAQ come from the germline V gene. The CDR3 runs to 19 residues. In DNA form, the CDR3 reads TGTGCCAGCAGCCCCAGGGGCAGGGGCCGCGGTGACAGCACAGATACGCAGTATTTT. This codes for CASSPRGRGRGDSTDTQYF.

The gene calls are TRBV7-9 and TRBJ2-5, with TRBD1 identical over 10 bases. The CDR3 is 16 residues long. CDR1 is SEHNR, CDR2 FQNEAQ, per germline (reference sequence). Trimming cost V 5 bases and J 5 bases; bases outside gene matches: 11. Written as DNA, the CDR3 is TGTGCCAGCAGCCTCCAATCGGGACAGGGGAGCGAGACCCAGTACTTC. Translation: CASSLQSGQGSETQYF. Supplemented by reference TRBV7-9 and TRBJ2-5, the full variable domain reads DTGVSQNPRHKITKRGQNVTFRCDPISEHNRLYWYRQTLGQGPEFLTYFQNEAQLEKSRLLSDRFSAERPKGSFSTLEIQRTEQGDSAMYLCASSLQSGQGSETQYFGPGTRLLVL.

The chain is built from TRBV5-8 and TRBJ1-6, with TRBD1 matching over 10 bases. This CDR3 region has 16 residues. V shed 0 bases, J shed 10 bases, and the junction held 7 bases outside the gene matches. Germline lookup yields CDR1 SGHTS and CDR2 YDEGEE. The CDR3 coding sequence is TGTGCCAGCAGCTTGGTGGTTGGGACAGGGGACTCACCCCTCCACTTT. This codes for CASSLVVGTGDSPLHF.

The chain employs TRBV21-1 and TRBJ1-2; TRBD1, the table's D call, was not compared with the DNA. TRBV21-1 is flagged as a pseudogene. The CDR3 spans 17 residues. The CDR3 coding sequence is TGTGCCAGCAGCACCCGACAGGGGGCGCGGATATCGAATGGCTACACCTTC. It specifies CASSTRQGARISNGYTF.

This clone came up a few times. The rearrangement joins TRBV27 to TRBJ1-2; the match to TRBD1 covers 10 bases. The length of the CDR3 is 16 residues. Germline V gene lookup returns CDR1 MNHEY and CDR2 SMNVEV (reference sequence). V lost 6 bases to trimming and J lost 0 bases; unmatched junction nucleotides: 7. The CDR3 region is CASRLLGQGANYGYTF. The CDR3 nucleotides are TGTGCCAGCAGACTATTAGGACAGGGGGCTAACTATGGCTACACCTTC.

This chain uses TRBV6-2 or TRBV6-3 with TRBJ2-1; 8 bases map to TRBD1. The CDR3 is 15 residues long. With 5 bases clipped from V and 7 bases from J, the junction kept 10 bases outside the gene matches. Germline V gene data show CDR1 as MNHEY and CDR2 as SVGEGT. The CDR3: CASSADRGVRNEQFF. CDR3 DNA sequence: TGTGCCAGCAGTGCAGACAGGGGTGTAAGAAATGAGCAGTTCTTC.

The chain carries TRBV19 and TRBJ2-7, with 16 positions matching TRBD2. Germline V CDR1 and CDR2: LNHDA, SQIVND (reference sequence). The J segment lost 4 bases and the V segment lost 8 bases, leaving 29 bases of the junction unmatched. The CDR3 covers 23 residues. Here the CDR3 reads CASYTQFGGTSGREGVGGYEQYF. In DNA, the CDR3 is TGTGCCAGTTATACACAGTTTGGTGGGACTAGCGGGAGGGAAGGCGTAGGGGGTTACGAGCAGTACTTC.

This clone was observed a single time. The chain is built from TRBV15 and TRBJ1-1; 8 positions agree with TRBD1. The CDR3 has 14 amino acids. Germline V gene lookup returns CDR1 LNHNV and CDR2 YYDKDF (reference sequence). The ends lost 5 bases at V and 1 base at J; junction bases unmatched: 3. CDR3 nucleotides: TGTGCCACCAGCCAGACAGGGGAGAACACTGAAGCTTTCTTT. Amino acids: CATSQTGENTEAFF.